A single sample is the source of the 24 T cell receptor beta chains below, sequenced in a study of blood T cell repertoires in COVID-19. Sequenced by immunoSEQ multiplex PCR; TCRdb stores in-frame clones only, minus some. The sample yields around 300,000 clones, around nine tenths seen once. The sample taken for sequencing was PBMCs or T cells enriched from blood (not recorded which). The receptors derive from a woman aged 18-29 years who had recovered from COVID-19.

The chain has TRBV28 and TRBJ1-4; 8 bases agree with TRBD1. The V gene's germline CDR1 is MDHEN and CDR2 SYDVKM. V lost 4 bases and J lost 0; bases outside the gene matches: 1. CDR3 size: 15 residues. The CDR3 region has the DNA TGTGCCAGCAGTTGGGACAGGACAACTAATGAAAAACTGTTTTTT. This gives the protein CASSWDRTTNEKLFF. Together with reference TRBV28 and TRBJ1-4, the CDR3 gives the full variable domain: DVKVTQSSRYLVKRTGEKVFLECVQDMDHENMFWYRQDPGLGLRLIYFSYDVKMKEKGDIPEGYSVSREKKERFSLILESASTNQTSMYLCASSWDRTTNEKLFFGSGTQLSVL.

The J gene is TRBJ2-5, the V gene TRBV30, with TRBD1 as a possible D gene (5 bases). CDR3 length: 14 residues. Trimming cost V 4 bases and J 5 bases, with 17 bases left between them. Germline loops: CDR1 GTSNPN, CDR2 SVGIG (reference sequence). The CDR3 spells CAWTLRGRWETQYF. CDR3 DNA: TGTGCCTGGACTCTAAGGGGCCGGTGGGAGACCCAGTACTTC.

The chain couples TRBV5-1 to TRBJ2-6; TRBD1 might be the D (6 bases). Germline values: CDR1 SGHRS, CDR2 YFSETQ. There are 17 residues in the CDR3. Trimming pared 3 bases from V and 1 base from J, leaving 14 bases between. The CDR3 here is CASSSEQGFSGANVLTF. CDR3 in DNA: TGCGCCAGCAGCTCCGAACAGGGTTTTTCTGGGGCCAACGTCCTGACTTTC.

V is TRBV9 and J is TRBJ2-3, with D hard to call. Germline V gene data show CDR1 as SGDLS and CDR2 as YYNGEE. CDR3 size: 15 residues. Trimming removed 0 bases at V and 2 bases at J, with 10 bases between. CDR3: CASSVATLNTDTQYF. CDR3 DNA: TGTGCCAGCAGCGTAGCTACGTTAAACACAGATACGCAGTATTTT.

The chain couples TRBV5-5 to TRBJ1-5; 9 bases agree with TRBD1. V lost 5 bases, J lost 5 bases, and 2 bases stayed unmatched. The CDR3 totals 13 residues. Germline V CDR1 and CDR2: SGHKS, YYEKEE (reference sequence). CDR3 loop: CASSRTGDQPQHF. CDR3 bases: TGTGCCAGCAGTCGGACAGGGGATCAGCCCCAGCATTTT.

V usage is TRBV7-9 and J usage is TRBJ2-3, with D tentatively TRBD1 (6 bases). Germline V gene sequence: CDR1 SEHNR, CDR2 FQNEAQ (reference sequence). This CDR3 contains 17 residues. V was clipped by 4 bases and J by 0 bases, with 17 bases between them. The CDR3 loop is CASSSRSRGGSTDTQYF. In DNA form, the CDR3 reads TGTGCCAGCAGCTCCCGCTCTAGAGGGGGTAGCACAGATACGCAGTATTTT.

The CDR3 sequence is CASVRQGNNQPQHF. CDR3 in DNA: TGTGCCAGCGTCCGACAGGGGAACAATCAGCCCCAGCATTTT. The gene calls are TRBV6-5 and TRBJ1-5; 8 nucleotides agree with TRBD1. V shed 8 bases and J 3 bases; nucleotides not matched to a gene: 6. CDR3 length equals 14 residues. CDR1 and CDR2 (germline): MNHEY, SVGAGI.

CDR3 in DNA: TGCGCCAGCAGCCAATATCAGGGTGGTGAAAAACTGTTTTTT. Amino acids: CASSQYQGGEKLFF. The chain carries TRBV4-1 and TRBJ1-4; D possibly corresponds to TRBD1 (5 bases). Looked up from germline, CDR1 is MGHRA and CDR2 is YSYEKL. V shed 2 bases and J shed 7 bases, with 11 bases lying between them. The CDR3 is 14 amino acids.

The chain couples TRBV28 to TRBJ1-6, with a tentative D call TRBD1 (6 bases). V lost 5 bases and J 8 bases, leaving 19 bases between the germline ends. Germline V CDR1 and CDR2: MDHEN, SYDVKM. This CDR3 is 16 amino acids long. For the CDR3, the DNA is TGTGCCAGCAGTGCAAACCGTATAGGGGGGGATTCACCCCTCCACTTT. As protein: CASSANRIGGDSPLHF.

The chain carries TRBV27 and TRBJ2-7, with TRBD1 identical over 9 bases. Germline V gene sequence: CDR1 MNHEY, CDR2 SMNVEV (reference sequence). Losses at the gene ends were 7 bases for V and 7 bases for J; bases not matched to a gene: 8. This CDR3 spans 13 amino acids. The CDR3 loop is CASTLQGAREQYF. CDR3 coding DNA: TGTGCCAGCACTCTACAGGGGGCCCGAGAGCAGTACTTC.

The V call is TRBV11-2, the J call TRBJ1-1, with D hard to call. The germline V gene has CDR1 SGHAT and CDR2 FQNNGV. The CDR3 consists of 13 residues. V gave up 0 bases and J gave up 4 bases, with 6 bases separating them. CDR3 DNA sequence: TGTGCCAGCAGCTTAGATACCAGCACTGAAGCTTTCTTT. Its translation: CASSLDTSTEAFF.

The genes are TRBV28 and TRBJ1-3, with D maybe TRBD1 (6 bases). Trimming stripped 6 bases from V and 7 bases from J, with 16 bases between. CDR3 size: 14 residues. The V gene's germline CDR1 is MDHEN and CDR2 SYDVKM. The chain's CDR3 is CASSPGGGPNTIYF. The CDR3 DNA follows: TGTGCCAGCAGCCCTGGGGGGGGCCCCAACACCATATATTTT.

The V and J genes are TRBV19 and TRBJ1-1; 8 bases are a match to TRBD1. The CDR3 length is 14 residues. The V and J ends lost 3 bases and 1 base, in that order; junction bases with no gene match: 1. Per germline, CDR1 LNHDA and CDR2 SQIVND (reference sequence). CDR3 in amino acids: CASSMDRANTEAFF. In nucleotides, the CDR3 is TGTGCCAGTAGTATGGACAGGGCGAACACTGAAGCTTTCTTT.

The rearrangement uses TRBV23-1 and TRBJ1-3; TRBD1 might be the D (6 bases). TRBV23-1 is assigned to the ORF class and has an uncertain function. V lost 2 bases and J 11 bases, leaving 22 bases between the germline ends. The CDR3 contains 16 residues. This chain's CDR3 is CASSQPGTFFGIAIYF. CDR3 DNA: TGCGCCAGCAGTCAACCCGGGACATTTTTCGGTATCGCCATATATTTT.

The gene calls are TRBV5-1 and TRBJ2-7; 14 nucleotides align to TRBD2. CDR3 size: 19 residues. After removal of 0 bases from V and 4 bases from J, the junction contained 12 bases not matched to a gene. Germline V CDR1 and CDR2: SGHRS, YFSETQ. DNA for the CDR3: TGCGCCAGCAGCTTGGGGCAGCCCGGGACTAGCGGGAGTCTATACGAGCAGTACTTC. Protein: CASSLGQPGTSGSLYEQYF.

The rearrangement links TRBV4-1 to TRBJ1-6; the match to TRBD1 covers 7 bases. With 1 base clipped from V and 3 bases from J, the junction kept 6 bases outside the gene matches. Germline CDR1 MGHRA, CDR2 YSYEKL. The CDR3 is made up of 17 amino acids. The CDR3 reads CASSQVRRDSYNSPLHF. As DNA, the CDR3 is TGCGCCAGCAGCCAAGTTCGCCGGGACAGCTATAATTCACCCCTCCACTTT.

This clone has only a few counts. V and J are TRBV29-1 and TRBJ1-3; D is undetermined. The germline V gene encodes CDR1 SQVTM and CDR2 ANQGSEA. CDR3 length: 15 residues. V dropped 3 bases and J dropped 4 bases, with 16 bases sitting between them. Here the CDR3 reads CSVDPKRKTGNTIYF. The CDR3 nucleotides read TGCAGCGTTGATCCGAAGCGAAAAACCGGAAACACCATATATTTT.

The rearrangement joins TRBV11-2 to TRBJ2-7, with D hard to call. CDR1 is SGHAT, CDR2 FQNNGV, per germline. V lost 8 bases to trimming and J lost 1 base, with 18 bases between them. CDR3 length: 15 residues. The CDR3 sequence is CASGSKTTPSYEQYF. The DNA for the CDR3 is TGTGCCAGCGGATCAAAGACAACCCCTTCCTACGAGCAGTACTTC.

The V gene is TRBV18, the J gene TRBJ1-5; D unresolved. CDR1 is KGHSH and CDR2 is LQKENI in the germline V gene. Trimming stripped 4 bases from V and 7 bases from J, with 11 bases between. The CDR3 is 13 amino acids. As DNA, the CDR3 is TGTGCCAGCTCACGGGAGGTAAGACAGCCCCAGCATTTT. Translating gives CASSREVRQPQHF. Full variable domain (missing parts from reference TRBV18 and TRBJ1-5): NAGVMQNPRHLVRRRGQEARLRCSPMKGHSHVYWYRQLPEEGLKFMVYLQKENIIDESGMPKERFSAEFPKEGPSILRIQQVVRGDSAAYFCASSREVRQPQHFGDGTRLSIL.

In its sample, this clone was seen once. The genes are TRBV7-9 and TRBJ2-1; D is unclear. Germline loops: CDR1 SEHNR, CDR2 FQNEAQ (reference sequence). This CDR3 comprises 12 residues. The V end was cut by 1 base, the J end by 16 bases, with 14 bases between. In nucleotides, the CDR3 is TGTGCCAGCAGCTTAGGCAGGCCCCGGCCATTCTTC. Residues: CASSLGRPRPFF.

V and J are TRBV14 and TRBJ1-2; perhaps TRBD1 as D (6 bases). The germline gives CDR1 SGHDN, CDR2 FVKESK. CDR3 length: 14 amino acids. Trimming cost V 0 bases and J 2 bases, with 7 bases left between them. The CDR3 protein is CASSQEQGNYGYTF. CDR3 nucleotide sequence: TGTGCCAGCAGCCAAGAGCAGGGGAACTATGGCTACACCTTC.

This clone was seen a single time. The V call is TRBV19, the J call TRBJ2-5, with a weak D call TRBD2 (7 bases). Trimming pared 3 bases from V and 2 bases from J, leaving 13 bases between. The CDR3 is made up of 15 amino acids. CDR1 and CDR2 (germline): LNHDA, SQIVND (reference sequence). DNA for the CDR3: TGTGCCAGTAGTATCACGGGGAGGGGGCAAGAGACCCAGTACTTC. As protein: CASSITGRGQETQYF.

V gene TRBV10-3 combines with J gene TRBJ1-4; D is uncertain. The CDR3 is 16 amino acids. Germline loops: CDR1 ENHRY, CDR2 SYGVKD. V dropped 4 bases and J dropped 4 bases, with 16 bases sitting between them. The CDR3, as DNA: TGTGCCATCAGTGCGAGTCCCCCAGGAAATAATGAAAAACTGTTTTTT. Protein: CAISASPPGNNEKLFF.

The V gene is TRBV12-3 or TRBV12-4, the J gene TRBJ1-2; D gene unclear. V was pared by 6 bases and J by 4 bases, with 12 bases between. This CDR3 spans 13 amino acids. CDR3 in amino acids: CASRPPGSYGYTF. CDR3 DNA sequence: TGTGCCAGCAGGCCCCCGGGATCCTATGGCTACACCTTC.